The TCR beta chain described here comes from a study of memory CD4+ T cells and cytomegalovirus serostatus. Sequencing was performed with immunoSEQ multiplex PCR; in TCRdb, only in-frame clones are kept and a portion is missing. Among approximately 65,000 clones listed, around 77% were seen once. Single viable CD3+CD4+CD8-CD45RO+ cells were sorted as the memory CD4+ T cells. CMV serostatus came from serum IgG against pp150, pp28, p38, p52. This CDR3 is built from 15 residues. Germline loops: CDR1 SGHAT, CDR2 FQNNGV. With 6 bases clipped from V and 5 bases from J, the junction kept 12 bases outside the gene matches.

Sequences were obtained from memory CD4+ T cells from blood. The chain is built from TRBV11-2 and TRBJ2-7, with TRBD2 matching over 8 bases. The receptor comes from an adult in good health and CMV-seronegative. The CDR3 here is CASRSGTSGRHEQYF. The DNA for the CDR3 is TGTGCCAGCAGGTCCGGGACTAGTGGAAGGCACGAGCAGTACTTC.